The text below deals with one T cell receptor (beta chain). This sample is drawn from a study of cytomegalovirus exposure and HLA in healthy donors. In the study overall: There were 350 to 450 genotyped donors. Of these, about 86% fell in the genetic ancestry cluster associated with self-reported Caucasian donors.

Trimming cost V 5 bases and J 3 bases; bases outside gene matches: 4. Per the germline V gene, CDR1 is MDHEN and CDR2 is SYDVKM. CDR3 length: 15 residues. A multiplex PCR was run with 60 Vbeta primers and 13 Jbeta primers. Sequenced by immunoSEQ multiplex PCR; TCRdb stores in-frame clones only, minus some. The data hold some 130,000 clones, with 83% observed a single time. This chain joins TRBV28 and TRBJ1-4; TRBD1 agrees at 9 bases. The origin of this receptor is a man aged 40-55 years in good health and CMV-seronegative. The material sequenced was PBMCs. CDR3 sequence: CASSIQGAANEKLFF. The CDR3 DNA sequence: TGTGCCAGCAGTATACAGGGGGCGGCTAATGAAAAACTGTTTTTT. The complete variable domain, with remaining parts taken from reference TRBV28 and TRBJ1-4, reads DVKVTQSSRYLVKRTGEKVFLECVQDMDHENMFWYRQDPGLGLRLIYFSYDVKMKEKGDIPEGYSVSREKKERFSLILESASTNQTSMYLCASSIQGAANEKLFFGSGTQLSVL.